Each of the 29 T cell receptor beta chains below was sequenced from the same sample in a study of siplizumab effects on memory and regulatory T cells. Libraries were prepared by immunoSEQ multiplex PCR; TCRdb keeps only in-frame clonotypes and omits some of them. This table has tens of thousands of clones, roughly 94% appearing once. The sequencing sample was made of CD8+ T cells sorted from blood. These receptors were taken from a human donor in good health.

The CDR3 sequence: CASSGEYENTGELFF. The CDR3 nucleotides are TGTGCCAGCTCAGGGGAGTACGAGAACACCGGGGAGCTGTTTTTT. V gene TRBV14 combines with J gene TRBJ2-2; tentatively, D is TRBD1 (6 bases). CDR1 and CDR2 (germline): SGHDN, FVKESK. This CDR3 contains 15 residues. Trimming left V 8 bases short and J 1 base short, with 14 bases between.

The chain combines TRBV27 with TRBJ2-2; D unclear. The CDR3 covers 12 residues. The V gene lost 2 bases and the J gene lost 5 bases, with 3 bases spanning the gap. Germline lookup yields CDR1 MNHEY and CDR2 SMNVEV (reference sequence). CDR3 DNA: TGTGCCAGCAGTTTACGGACCGGGGAGCTGTTTTTT. It is translated as CASSLRTGELFF.

The gene calls are TRBV10-1 and TRBJ2-7; D remains ambiguous. The CDR3 consists of 13 residues. The V and J ends lost 2 bases and 6 bases respectively, with 11 bases between them. CDR1 is WNHNN, CDR2 SYGVQD, per germline (reference sequence). This chain's CDR3 is CASSEVKGAEQYF. The CDR3 nucleotides read TGCGCCAGCAGTGAGGTGAAGGGTGCCGAGCAGTACTTC.

This clone was seen only a few times. V usage is TRBV27 and J usage is TRBJ1-6; maybe TRBD1 (6 bases). The CDR3 covers 16 residues. The V gene lost 6 bases and the J gene lost 7 bases, with 19 bases spanning the gap. The germline CDR1 and CDR2 sequences are MNHEY and SMNVEV (reference sequence). The CDR3 bases are TGTGCCAGCAGACTAACAGGGATGGGGTACAATTCACCCCTCCACTTT. Encoded protein: CASRLTGMGYNSPLHF.

The CDR3 nucleotides read TGTGCTAGTGGTCTGGGGGCCGGGGAGCTGTTTTTT. Translating it yields CASGLGAGELFF. V and J are TRBV12-5 and TRBJ2-2, with D perhaps assigned TRBD1 or TRBD2 (5 bases each). The V and J ends lost 5 bases and 6 bases respectively, with 7 bases between them. Germline-derived CDR1 and CDR2 are LGHNT and FRNRAP. The CDR3 covers 12 residues.

V gene TRBV2 combines with J gene TRBJ2-7; D ambiguous. CDR3 length: 14 amino acids. Between the trimmed V and J ends, which lost 6 bases and 5 bases, there was a span of 17 bases. In germline, CDR1 is SNHLY, CDR2 FYNNEI. CDR3 protein: CASRNPPSSDEQYF. The CDR3 DNA sequence: TGTGCCAGCAGGAACCCCCCCAGTTCCGACGAGCAGTACTTC. Drawing the rest from reference TRBV2 and TRBJ2-7, the complete variable domain is EPEVTQTPSHQVTQMGQEVILRCVPISNHLYFYWYRQILGQKVEFLVSFYNNEISEKSEIFDDQFSVERPDGSNFTLKIRSTKLEDSAMYFCASRNPPSSDEQYFGPGTRLTVT.

There are a few counts of this clone. The chain recombines TRBV28 with TRBJ2-1, with 12 bases lining up with TRBD2. V shed 3 bases, J shed 1 base, and the junction held 4 bases outside the gene matches. Germline V gene sequence: CDR1 MDHEN, CDR2 SYDVKM. The CDR3 loop spans 17 amino acids. The DNA for the CDR3 is TGTGCCAGCAGTTTCCAAGGACTAGCGGGATCCTACAATGAGCAGTTCTTC. Protein product: CASSFQGLAGSYNEQFF.

V is TRBV19 and J is TRBJ2-7; perhaps D is TRBD1 or TRBD2 (5 bases each). Germline V lookup: CDR1 LNHDA, CDR2 SQIVND (reference sequence). The CDR3 is 14 residues long. Trimming took 2 bases from V and 5 from J, leaving 13 bases between them. The CDR3 reads CASSISGTVHEQYF. CDR3 coding DNA: TGTGCCAGTAGTATATCCGGGACGGTGCACGAGCAGTACTTC.

The J gene is TRBJ2-4, the V gene TRBV29-1; perhaps D is TRBD1 or TRBD2 (5 bases each). V lost 7 bases and J 9 bases, leaving 22 bases between the germline ends. In germline, CDR1 is SQVTM, CDR2 ANQGSEA. This CDR3 comprises 14 residues. The CDR3 here is CSADGAQGSSIQYF. For the CDR3, the DNA is TGCAGCGCCGACGGGGCCCAGGGATCGAGCATTCAGTACTTC.

J is TRBJ2-3 and V is TRBV19, with 10 nucleotides matching TRBD2. With 6 bases clipped from V and 1 base from J, the junction kept 13 bases outside the gene matches. The germline gives CDR1 LNHDA, CDR2 SQIVND (reference sequence). This CDR3 spans 18 amino acids. The CDR3: CASSGASGSPPGTDTQYF. CDR3 DNA: TGTGCCAGTAGCGGGGCTAGCGGGAGCCCCCCTGGCACAGATACGCAGTATTTT.

The chain uses TRBV7-3 and TRBJ2-1, with 10 bases aligning to TRBD2. CDR3 length: 17 amino acids. The trim removed 5 bases at V and 9 bases at J, leaving 16 bases unmatched. Germline V CDR1 and CDR2: SGHTA, FQGTGA. This CDR3 reads CASSPEPPSGRGVEQFF. In DNA form, the CDR3 reads TGTGCCAGCAGCCCAGAACCTCCTAGCGGGAGAGGGGTTGAGCAGTTCTTC.

About this clone itself: Other DNA variants within this sample encode the same CDR3. This chain links TRBV27 with TRBJ1-2; D remains unclear. Germline lookup yields CDR1 MNHEY and CDR2 SMNVEV (reference sequence). The CDR3 contains 13 residues. The V end lost 3 bases, the J end lost 4 bases, and 9 bases lay between the germline ends. CDR3 sequence: CASSFTGSYGYTF. In nucleotides, the CDR3 is TGTGCCAGCAGTTTCACCGGGAGCTATGGCTACACCTTC.

The rearrangement joins TRBV6-5 to TRBJ2-7; perhaps TRBD1 as D (6 bases). The CDR3 has 13 amino acids. V lost 6 bases and J lost 2, with 11 bases in between. Germline-derived CDR1 and CDR2 are MNHEY and SVGAGI. This CDR3 is CASSRDTPYEQYF. CDR3 coding DNA: TGTGCCAGCAGCCGGGACACTCCCTACGAGCAGTACTTC.

The chain uses TRBV11-2 and TRBJ2-1; no clear D. V was pared by 3 bases and J by 5 bases, with 5 bases between. The V gene's germline CDR1 is SGHAT and CDR2 FQNNGV. The CDR3 has 12 amino acids. CDR3 in DNA: TGTGCCAGCAGCTTGCCCGACAATGAGCAGTTCTTC. Its translation: CASSLPDNEQFF.

The chain combines TRBV4-2 with TRBJ2-1; D is undetermined. The V and J ends lost 0 bases and 9 bases respectively, with 15 bases between them. This CDR3 has 15 amino acids. Germline lookup yields CDR1 LGHNA and CDR2 YNFKEQ. The CDR3 is CASSQDLGLGVEQFF. The CDR3 DNA reads as TGTGCCAGCAGCCAAGATCTGGGCCTTGGTGTTGAGCAGTTCTTC.

The rearrangement uses TRBV5-1 and TRBJ2-1; weak D call: TRBD2 (5 bases). The CDR3 is 17 residues long. CDR1 is SGHRS, CDR2 YFSETQ, per germline. The V gene lost 3 bases and the J gene lost 1 base, with 17 bases spanning the gap. CDR3 sequence reads: CASSWHVGEGSYNEQFF. The CDR3 nucleotides read TGCGCCAGCAGCTGGCACGTGGGAGAAGGATCCTACAATGAGCAGTTCTTC.

The chain combines TRBV21-1 with TRBJ2-7; TRBD2, the D gene given by the table, was not confirmed from the DNA. TRBV21-1 is classified as a pseudogene. The CDR3 sequence is 18 residues long. The CDR3 nucleotides are TGTGCCAGCAGACCTAGACTAGCGGACCTTTGGGCCTCCTACGAGCAGTACTTC. This codes for CASRPRLADLWASYEQYF.

In regard to this clone: This sample also contains other DNA sequences that code for the same CDR3. The chain couples TRBV13 to TRBJ2-7; D call uncertain. The CDR3 has 12 residues. V lost 0 bases and J lost 1, with 1 base in between. Germline assignment: CDR1 PRHDT and CDR2 FYEKMQ (reference sequence). The CDR3 nucleotides read TGTGCCAGCAGCTTAGGGTCCTACGAGCAGTACTTC. Translated: CASSLGSYEQYF.

This rearrangement joins TRBV4-1 to TRBJ2-7; 8 positions agree with TRBD1. Unmatched junction bases numbered 15, after V lost 4 bases and J lost 7 bases. Germline V gives CDR1 MGHRA, CDR2 YSYEKL. CDR3 size: 16 residues. The CDR3 bases are TGCGCCAGCAGCCGGGCCCCGGGACAGGAGGCGGGGGAGCAGTACTTC. It codes for CASSRAPGQEAGEQYF.

This clone was detected once. The chain employs TRBV9 and TRBJ2-1; D not certain. CDR1 is SGDLS, CDR2 YYNGEE, per germline. V was pared by 2 bases and J by 5 bases, with 11 bases between. The CDR3 spans 14 residues. CDR3 in amino acids: CASSVSGLDNEQFF. Written as DNA, the CDR3 is TGTGCCAGCAGCGTGAGTGGGCTTGACAATGAGCAGTTCTTC.

The J gene is TRBJ1-5, the V gene TRBV28, with a tentative D call TRBD1 (5 bases). V lost 5 bases and J lost 5, with 16 bases in between. CDR3 length: 15 residues. From germline, CDR1 is MDHEN and CDR2 SYDVKM. The CDR3 DNA reads TGTGCCAGCAGTCCGGACAATTGGGGGTATCAGCCCCAGCATTTT. Protein product: CASSPDNWGYQPQHF.

This clone was observed a few times. The rearrangement links TRBV2 to TRBJ2-5, with unresolved D. V was trimmed by 3 bases and J by 5 bases, leaving 4 bases between them. Looked up from germline, CDR1 is SNHLY and CDR2 is FYNNEI. The CDR3 loop spans 11 amino acids. CDR3 amino acids: CASSEKETQYF. The CDR3 DNA is TGTGCCAGCAGTGAGAAGGAGACCCAGTACTTC. Full variable domain (rest looked up from reference TRBV2 and TRBJ2-5): EPEVTQTPSHQVTQMGQEVILRCVPISNHLYFYWYRQILGQKVEFLVSFYNNEISEKSEIFDDQFSVERPDGSNFTLKIRSTKLEDSAMYFCASSEKETQYFGPGTRLLVL.

V usage is TRBV4-1 and J usage is TRBJ2-3, with 9 bases matching TRBD2. In germline, CDR1 is MGHRA, CDR2 YSYEKL. The CDR3 is made up of 17 amino acids. With V trimmed by 0 bases and J by 4 bases, 8 bases remained unmatched. CDR3 in DNA: TGCGCCAGCAGCCAAGATCCCGCTCGCGGGAGGGCAGATACGCAGTATTTT. It is translated as CASSQDPARGRADTQYF.

The chain employs TRBV27 and TRBJ2-1; no definite D call. Germline lookup yields CDR1 MNHEY and CDR2 SMNVEV (reference sequence). V gave up 0 bases and J gave up 10 bases, with 10 bases separating them. The CDR3 is 13 amino acids. CDR3 loop: CASSLSTRQEQFF. In DNA, the CDR3 is TGTGCCAGCAGTTTATCGACCAGGCAAGAGCAGTTCTTC.

The chain links TRBV7-2 to TRBJ2-7; 8 bases fit TRBD2. This CDR3 region has 16 residues. The V gene's germline CDR1 is SGHTA and CDR2 FQGNSA. J gave up 0 bases and V 5 bases, and 9 bases lay outside the gene matches. The CDR3 DNA sequence: TGTGCCAGCAGCACCCTCATGGGACTAGACTCCTACGAGCAGTACTTC. This encodes CASSTLMGLDSYEQYF.

The V and J genes are TRBV2 and TRBJ2-5; 13 nucleotides line up with TRBD2. Germline assignment: CDR1 SNHLY and CDR2 FYNNEI. J was trimmed by 5 bases and V by 3 bases; bases with no gene match: 6. There are 16 residues in the CDR3. CDR3 sequence: CASSDRLAGGVETQYF. The CDR3 coding sequence is TGTGCCAGCAGTGACCGACTAGCGGGAGGAGTGGAGACCCAGTACTTC.

The rearrangement joins TRBV5-6 to TRBJ1-2; TRBD1 matches at 8 bases. The J segment lost 4 bases and the V segment lost 0 bases, leaving 2 bases of the junction unmatched. The germline CDR1 and CDR2 sequences are SGHDT and YYEEEE. The CDR3 is made up of 14 amino acids. The CDR3 loop reads CASSLGTGSYGYTF. DNA of the CDR3: TGTGCCAGCAGCTTGGGGACAGGGAGCTATGGCTACACCTTC. Based on the CDR3 plus reference TRBV5-6 and TRBJ1-2, the full variable domain is DAGVTQSPTHLIKTRGQQVTLRCSPKSGHDTVSWYQQALGQGPQFIFQYYEEEERQRGNFPDRFSGHQFPNYSSELNVNALLLGDSALYLCASSLGTGSYGYTFGSGTRLTVV.

This chain connects TRBV6-4 to TRBJ2-1; possible D gene TRBD2, 5 bases. Germline V gene data show CDR1 as MRHNA and CDR2 as SNTAGT. This CDR3 has 15 residues. With 5 bases removed from V and 2 bases from J, the gap between germline ends came to 13 bases. As DNA, the CDR3 is TGTGCCAGCAGTCGGCCTAGCTGGGCCTACAATGAGCAGTTCTTC. Protein sequence: CASSRPSWAYNEQFF.

The chain links TRBV6-5 to TRBJ2-1; D possibly corresponds to TRBD2 (5 bases). The CDR3 spans 15 residues. CDR1 MNHEY and CDR2 SVGAGI come from the germline V gene. V was pared by 6 bases and J by 0 bases, with 12 bases between. The CDR3 coding sequence is TGTGCCAGCAGCCAGCGGCATGGCTCCTACAATGAGCAGTTCTTC. Translating it yields CASSQRHGSYNEQFF.